The entry below describes one T cell receptor (beta chain). The CDR3 is made up of 13 amino acids. Germline lookup yields CDR1 SQVTM and CDR2 ANQGSEA. Trimming stripped 5 bases from V and 1 base from J, with 11 bases between. Clones were sequenced by immunoSEQ multiplex PCR, and TCRdb holds only the in-frame ones, with some missing. The sample has fewer than 200,000 clones, approximately 92% seen once. The sample belongs to a study of T cell responses to AZD1222 COVID-19 vaccine. The source was peripheral blood, collected on day 0 of AZD1222 vaccination. The genes are TRBV29-1 and TRBJ1-2, with a weak D call TRBD1 (6 bases). The receptor was isolated from an adult in good health. The CDR3 sequence is CSVTGQFNYGYTF. DNA of the CDR3: TGCAGCGTTACCGGACAGTTTAACTATGGCTACACCTTC.